This note documents a single T cell receptor delta chain sequence. This clone was counted between two and nine times. This clone's antigen is unknown. This DNA's translation differs at residue 8 from TCRdb's protein, which comes from a much larger clone; a read error is likely, and the protein shown is translated from the DNA. The library was obtained by multiplex PCR. The reads were generated on an Illumina MiSeq. Each sorted gammadelta T cell sample was sequenced for both the TCR gamma (TRG) and TCR delta (TRD) chains. The authors' pipeline ran thus. The repertoire analyses used clonotype tree plots, the accumulated frequency of the top 20 clonotypes, and diversity index (DI) and D75 metrics. After TCRdb called clones again from the public reads with CATT, rows with identical DNA were merged. The V and J calls follow TCRdb's processing rather than the paper's. In this sample the table shows around 50,000 delta-chain clones, about 1.6% of which occur a single time. Around 8.6% of the sample belongs to the ten largest clones.

These data originate in a study of γδ T cells in repeated Plasmodium falciparum infection (dated by TCRdb to about 2021). In the study overall: The natural-infection arm enrolled Malian children exposed to intense seasonal malaria transmission, compared against age and gender matched Australian children. The study looked at how repeated Plasmodium falciparum infection shapes the human gammadelta T cell repertoire, using both natural infection in Mali and controlled human malaria infection. The gammadelta TCR repertoires from Mali were analysed in two ways: cross-sectionally during periods with no transmission, and longitudinally across episodes of acute febrile malaria. Several malaria-naive U.S. adults underwent four controlled human malaria infections by bites from P. falciparum NF54-infected Anopheles stephensi mosquitoes over 644 days. Controlled-infection subjects were sampled at baseline, immediately before selected infections, and 21 days after each infection.

Overall study results and their limits: The Malian cohort was drawn from a small rural village made up mostly of one ethnic group, which limits generalizability. Analysis of inter-individual variability in gammadelta T cell responses was limited by the small size of the controlled-infection cohort.

The clonotype originates from a pool of human donors (malaria-infected and uninfected, not separated). Sequencing was performed on gamma-delta T cells from blood.

The bases read TGTGCCTGTGACCCCGTCGGAGGACGTACTGGGGGGCGTGGTAAAGCACAACTCTTCTTT. This translates into CACDPVGGRTGGRGKAQLFF. The chain is made from TRDV2 and TRDJ2, with TRDD3 identical over 8 junction bases. The J gene comes from matching the DNA to germline here; TCRdb lacks it. Germline trimming: 3 bases from V, 7 bases from J; junction bases outside gene matches: 24. The CDR3 starts with the cysteine, ends with the phenylalanine, and has 20 residues. Left in the record is the CDR3 DNA by itself, 60 bases read in frame from the first base. In the germline V gene, CDR1 corresponds to GEAIGNYY and CDR2 to EKD.